The next 6 T cell receptor beta chains were all read from a single sample in a study of vaccination and CD4 T cells after COVID-19. Time point defined: late sampling 161 to 241 days after vaccination in three convalescent patients. Sample treatment: roughly ten-day PBMC culture with coronavirus spike peptide pools or control peptides (ViraFEST assay). The antigens of these receptors remain unknown. Sequencing of DNA taken from cultured CD4+ T cells relied on the Oncomine TCR Beta short-read assay. TCRdb fed the PCR reads into MiXCR, producing one record per CDR3 protein. The table has 25,000 to 30,000 distinct CDR3 sequences, roughly a third seen once. The starting material was CD4+ T cells from blood, cultured in vitro, obtained about 7 months after SARS-CoV-2 vaccination. These receptor sequences come from a human donor who had recovered from COVID-19.

In its sample, this clonotype was seen a few times. CDR3 DNA: TGTGCCAGCAGTTTAATAGCGGGAGGGAGTGGGCAGTACTTC. Amino acids: CASSLIAGGSGQYF. The chain employs TRBV12-3 or TRBV12-4 and TRBJ2-7, with 11 bases lining up with TRBD2. The ends lost 2 bases at V and 9 bases at J; junction bases unmatched: 6. The CDR3 is made up of 14 amino acids.

Only a few counts were recorded for this clonotype. The chain employs TRBV20-1 and TRBJ2-1; D may be TRBD2 (5 bases). With 2 bases removed from V and 4 bases from J, the gap between germline ends came to 15 bases. This CDR3 contains 15 residues. Germline loops: CDR1 DFQATT, CDR2 SNEGSKA (reference sequence). CDR3: CSARPTPSGYNEQFF. The CDR3 DNA follows: TGCAGTGCTAGACCGACACCCTCGGGATACAATGAGCAGTTCTTC.

The J gene is TRBJ2-5, the V gene TRBV9, with 9 bases that match TRBD1. The germline V gene has CDR1 SGDLS and CDR2 YYNGEE. The CDR3 totals 14 residues. V shed 2 bases, J shed 5 bases, and the junction held 4 bases outside the gene matches. CDR3 loop: CASSVGQGLETQYF. CDR3 sequence (DNA): TGTGCCAGCAGCGTCGGACAGGGGCTGGAGACCCAGTACTTC.

This rearrangement joins TRBV29-1 to TRBJ2-1, with 10 bases matching TRBD2. This CDR3 is 15 amino acids long. Germline V lookup: CDR1 SQVTM, CDR2 ANQGSEA. V shed 0 bases, J shed 9 bases, and the junction held 8 bases outside the gene matches. This CDR3 is CSVEDPASGSREQFF. The CDR3 DNA reads as TGCAGCGTTGAAGATCCGGCTAGCGGGAGCCGTGAGCAGTTCTTC.

The chain is built from TRBV20-1 and TRBJ2-1; no definite D call. Between the trimmed V and J ends, which lost 5 bases and 7 bases, there was a span of 15 bases. The length of the CDR3 is 13 residues. Germline loops: CDR1 DFQATT, CDR2 SNEGSKA (reference sequence). The CDR3 sequence is CSASGRSRNEQFF. In nucleotides, the CDR3 is TGCAGTGCTTCTGGCAGATCGAGGAATGAGCAGTTCTTC.

This chain links TRBV6-5 with TRBJ1-2; weak D call: TRBD1 (5 bases). The CDR3 is 15 amino acids. Looked up from germline, CDR1 is MNHEY and CDR2 is SVGAGI. Trimming left V 0 bases short and J 8 bases short, with 16 bases between. CDR3 in amino acids: CASSYSSGRAEGYTF. The CDR3 DNA sequence: TGTGCCAGCAGTTACTCGTCTGGCAGGGCAGAGGGCTACACCTTC.